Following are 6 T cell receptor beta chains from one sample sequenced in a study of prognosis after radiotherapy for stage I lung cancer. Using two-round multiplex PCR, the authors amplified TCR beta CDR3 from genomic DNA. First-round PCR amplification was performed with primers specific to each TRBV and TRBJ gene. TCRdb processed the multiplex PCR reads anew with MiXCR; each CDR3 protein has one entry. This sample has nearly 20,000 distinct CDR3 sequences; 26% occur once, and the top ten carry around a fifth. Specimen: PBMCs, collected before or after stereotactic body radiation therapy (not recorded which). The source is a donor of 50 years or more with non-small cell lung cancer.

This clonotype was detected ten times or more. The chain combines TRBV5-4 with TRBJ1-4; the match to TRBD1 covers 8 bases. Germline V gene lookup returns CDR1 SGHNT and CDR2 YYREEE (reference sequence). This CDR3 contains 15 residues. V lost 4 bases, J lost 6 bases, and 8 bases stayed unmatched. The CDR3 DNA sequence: TGTGCCAGCAGCGCCAACAGGGGGATCGATGAAAAACTGTTTTTT. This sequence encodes CASSANRGIDEKLFF.

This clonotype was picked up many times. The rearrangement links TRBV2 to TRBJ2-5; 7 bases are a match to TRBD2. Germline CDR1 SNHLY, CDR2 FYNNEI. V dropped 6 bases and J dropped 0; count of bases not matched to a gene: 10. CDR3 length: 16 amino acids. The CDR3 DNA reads TGTGCCAGCAGCCCACCTAGCGGTGGGTACCAAGAGACCCAGTACTTC. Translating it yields CASSPPSGGYQETQYF. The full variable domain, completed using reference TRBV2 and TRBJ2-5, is EPEVTQTPSHQVTQMGQEVILRCVPISNHLYFYWYRQILGQKVEFLVSFYNNEISEKSEIFDDQFSVERPDGSNFTLKIRSTKLEDSAMYFCASSPPSGGYQETQYFGPGTRLLVL.

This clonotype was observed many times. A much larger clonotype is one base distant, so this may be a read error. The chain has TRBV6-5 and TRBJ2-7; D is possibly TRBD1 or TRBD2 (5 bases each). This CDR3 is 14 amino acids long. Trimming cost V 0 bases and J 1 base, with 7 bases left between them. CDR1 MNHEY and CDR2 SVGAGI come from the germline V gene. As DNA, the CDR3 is TGTGCCAGCAGTTACTCGGGGGAATCCTACGAGCAGTACTTC. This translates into CASSYSGESYEQYF.

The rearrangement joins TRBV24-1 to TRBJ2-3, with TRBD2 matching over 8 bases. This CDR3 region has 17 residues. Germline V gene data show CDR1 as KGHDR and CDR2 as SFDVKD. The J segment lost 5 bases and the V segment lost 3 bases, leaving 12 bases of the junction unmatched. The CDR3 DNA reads TGTGCCACCAGTGATACAGGAGGGCTAGCGGGTATAGATACGCAGTATTTT. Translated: CATSDTGGLAGIDTQYF.

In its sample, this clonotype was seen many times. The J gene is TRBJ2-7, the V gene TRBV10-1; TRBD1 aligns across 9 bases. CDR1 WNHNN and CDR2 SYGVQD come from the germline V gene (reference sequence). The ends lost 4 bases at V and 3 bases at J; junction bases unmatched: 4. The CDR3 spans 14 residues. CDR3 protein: CASSGTGVNYEQYF. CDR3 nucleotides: TGCGCCAGCAGTGGGACAGGGGTAAACTACGAGCAGTACTTC.

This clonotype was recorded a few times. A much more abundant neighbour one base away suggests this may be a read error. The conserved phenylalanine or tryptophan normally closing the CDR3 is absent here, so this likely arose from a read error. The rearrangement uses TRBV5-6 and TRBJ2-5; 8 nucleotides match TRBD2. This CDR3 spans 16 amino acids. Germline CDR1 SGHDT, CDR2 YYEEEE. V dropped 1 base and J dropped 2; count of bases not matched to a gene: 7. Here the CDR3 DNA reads TGTGCCAGCAGCTTGCGTATTAGCGGGACACAAGAGACCCAGTACCTC. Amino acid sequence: CASSLRISGTQETQYL.